This TCR beta chain was recovered during a study of T-cell memory formation after mild COVID-19. MiXCR was run by TCRdb on the 5' RACE reads, yielding one entry per CDR3 protein. The sample shows around 110,000 distinct CDR3 sequences, approximately 13% of them seen only once. This clonotype was detected only a few times. Trimming shortened V by 3 bases and J by 7 bases, and 13 bases separated the two germline ends. Germline V gene data show CDR1 as SEHNR and CDR2 as FQNEAQ (reference sequence). The CDR3 extends over 14 amino acids. The sequenced material came from PBMCs or a T cell subset sorted from them (not recorded which). The clonotype comes from an adult woman who had mild COVID-19 (a few samples of this study predate the infection). Cell type and time point are not known. The chain recombines TRBV7-9 with TRBJ2-1; D tentatively fits TRBD1 or TRBD2 (5 bases each). The CDR3 sequence is CASSFEGRNNEQFF. For the CDR3, the DNA is TGTGCCAGCAGCTTTGAGGGACGGAATAATGAGCAGTTCTTC.